This T cell receptor (beta chain) was recorded in a study of OX40 agonist ivuxolimab in advanced cancers. About the study: Participants, 75% to 90% male, averaged about 56 years of age, ranging from roughly 20 to 79.

In regard to this clone: Its antigen is still unknown.

CDR1 and CDR2 from the germline V gene are MNHEY and SVGAGI. Trimming at V came to 5 bases and at J to 4 bases, leaving 3 bases not matched to a gene. The CDR3 loop spans 14 amino acids. Study observations and caveats: At 0.1 to 3.0 mg/kg, clonal expansion of CD4+ and CD8+ blood T cells had occurred by week 6. Antigens targeted by the expanded peripheral T cells were not determined.

Some clones are missing from TCRdb's copy, which holds only in-frame ones; the method was immunoSEQ multiplex PCR. This sample has tens of thousands of clones; around nine tenths occur once, and the top ten carry roughly 14%. The origin of this receptor is an adult with an advanced solid tumor such as melanoma, head and neck, liver or kidney cancer. V usage is TRBV6-5 and J usage is TRBJ2-7; 12 nucleotides match TRBD2. Here the sequenced sample was CD4+ or CD8+ T cells sorted from blood, taken in a trial of the OX40 agonist ivuxolimab. CDR3 sequence: CASSMTSGRYEQYF. The CDR3 nucleotides read TGTGCCAGCAGTATGACTAGCGGGAGATACGAGCAGTACTTC.